This T cell receptor (beta chain) was observed in a study of shared clonotypes between healthy human individuals. Study in general: Contributing individuals were a couple of females and a few males aged 18 to 49.

Clones were sequenced by immunoSEQ multiplex PCR, and TCRdb holds only the in-frame ones, with some missing. The sample carries about 480,000 clones, roughly 79% recorded once. V shed 4 bases and J shed 5 bases, with 10 bases lying between them. CDR1 and CDR2 from the germline V gene are SGDLS and YYNGEE. This CDR3 spans 13 amino acids. This chain links TRBV9 with TRBJ2-1; D ambiguous. The TCR originated in a woman aged 40 to 50 in good health. Some clones in this sample may be carry-over from other donors' samples. Sequenced sample: PBMCs. CDR3 sequence (DNA): TGTGCCAGCAGCCCCCTTAGTGACAATGAGCAGTTCTTC. Translating gives CASSPLSDNEQFF.